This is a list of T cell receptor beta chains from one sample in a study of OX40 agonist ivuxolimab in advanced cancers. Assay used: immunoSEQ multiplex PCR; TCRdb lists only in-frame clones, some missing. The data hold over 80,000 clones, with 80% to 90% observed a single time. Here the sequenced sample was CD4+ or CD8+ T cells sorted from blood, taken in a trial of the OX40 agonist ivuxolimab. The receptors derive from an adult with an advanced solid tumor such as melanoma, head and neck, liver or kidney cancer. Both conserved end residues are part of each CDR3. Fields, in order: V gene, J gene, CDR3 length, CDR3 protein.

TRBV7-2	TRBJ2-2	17	CASNMVAGRVGTGELFF
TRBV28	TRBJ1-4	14	CASSPPGWREKLFF
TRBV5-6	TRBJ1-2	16	CASSLPGQVVSYGYTF
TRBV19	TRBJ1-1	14	CASNPRDTRTKAFF
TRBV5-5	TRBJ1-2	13	CASSPGANYGYTF
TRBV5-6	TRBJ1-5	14	CASSRRGLGQPQHF
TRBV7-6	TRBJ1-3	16	CASSSAPGAFGNTIYF
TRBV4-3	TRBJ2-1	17	CASSQDLASGRSGEQFF
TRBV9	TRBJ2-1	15	CASSVASGEYNEQFF
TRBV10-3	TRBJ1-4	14	CAISEAERNEKLFF
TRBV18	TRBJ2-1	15	CASSATGGRTFAQFF
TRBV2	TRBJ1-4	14	CASKIDRTNEKLFF
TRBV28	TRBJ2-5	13	CASRKPGRETQYF
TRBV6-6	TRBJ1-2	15	CASTSQDRAGYGYTF
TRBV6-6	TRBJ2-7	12	CASSYSGLEQYF
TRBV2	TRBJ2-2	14	CASSGRVNTGELFF
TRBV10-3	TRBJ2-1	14	CAISGLGAYNEQFF
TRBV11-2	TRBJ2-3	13	CASSLRSLNTQYF
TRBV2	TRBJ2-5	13	CASSVESRETQYF
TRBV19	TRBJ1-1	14	CASSFSWRNTEAFF
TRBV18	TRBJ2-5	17	CASSPPKGGRFQETQYF
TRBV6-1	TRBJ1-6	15	CASSEWGGSNSPLHF
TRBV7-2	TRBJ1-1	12	CASSPQGIEAFF
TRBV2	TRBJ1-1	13	CASSEQWNTEAFF
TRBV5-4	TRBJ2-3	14	CASSLAGGTDTQYF
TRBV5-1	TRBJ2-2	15	CASSETSGTTGELFF
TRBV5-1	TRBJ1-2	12	CASSPSDYGYTF
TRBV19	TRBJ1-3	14	CASSSRDPGNTIYF
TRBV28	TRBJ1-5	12	CASSSGTWPQHF
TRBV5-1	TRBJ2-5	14	CASSLGQGANPQYF
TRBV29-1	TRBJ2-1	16	CSVGGLAGYSYNEQFF
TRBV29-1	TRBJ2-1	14	CSVRGLGAYNEQFF
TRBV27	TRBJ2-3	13	CAISTRSTDTQYF
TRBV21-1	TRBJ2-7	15	CASSVGSGRCYEQYF
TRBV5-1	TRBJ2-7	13	CASSIQGPYEQYF
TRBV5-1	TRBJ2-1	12	CASSFTTGEQFF
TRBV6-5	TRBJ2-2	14	CASSYGGGSGELFF
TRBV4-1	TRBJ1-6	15	CASSLLGAQDSPLHF
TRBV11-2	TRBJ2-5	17	CASSPEKAVRGGETQYF
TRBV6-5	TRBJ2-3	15	CASSFIGLGTDTQYF
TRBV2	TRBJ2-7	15	CASIPGPGTDYEQYF
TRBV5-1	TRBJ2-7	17	CASSLAGTGTGGNEQYF
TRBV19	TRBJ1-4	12	CASSPQGVGLFF
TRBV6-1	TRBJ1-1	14	CASTAGGGSEQAFF
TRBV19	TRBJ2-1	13	CASRPTRVYEQFF
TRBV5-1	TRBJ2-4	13	CASSLAPGDIQYF
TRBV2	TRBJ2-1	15	CASSGRAGLPHEQFF
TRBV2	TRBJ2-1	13	CASKGMSRLPAFF
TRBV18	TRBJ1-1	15	CASSPIKAENTEAFF
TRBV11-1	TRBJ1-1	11	CASSLNTEAFF
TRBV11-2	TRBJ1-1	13	CASSYHPGTEAFF
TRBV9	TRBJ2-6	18	CASSPGTDIFSGANVLTF
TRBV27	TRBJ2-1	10	CATLLHEQFF
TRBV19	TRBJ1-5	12	CASITGDQPQHF
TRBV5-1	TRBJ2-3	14	CASSLATIADTQYF
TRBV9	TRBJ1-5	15	CASNRGRQNNQPQHF
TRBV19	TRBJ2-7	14	CASSPRDSPLGQYF